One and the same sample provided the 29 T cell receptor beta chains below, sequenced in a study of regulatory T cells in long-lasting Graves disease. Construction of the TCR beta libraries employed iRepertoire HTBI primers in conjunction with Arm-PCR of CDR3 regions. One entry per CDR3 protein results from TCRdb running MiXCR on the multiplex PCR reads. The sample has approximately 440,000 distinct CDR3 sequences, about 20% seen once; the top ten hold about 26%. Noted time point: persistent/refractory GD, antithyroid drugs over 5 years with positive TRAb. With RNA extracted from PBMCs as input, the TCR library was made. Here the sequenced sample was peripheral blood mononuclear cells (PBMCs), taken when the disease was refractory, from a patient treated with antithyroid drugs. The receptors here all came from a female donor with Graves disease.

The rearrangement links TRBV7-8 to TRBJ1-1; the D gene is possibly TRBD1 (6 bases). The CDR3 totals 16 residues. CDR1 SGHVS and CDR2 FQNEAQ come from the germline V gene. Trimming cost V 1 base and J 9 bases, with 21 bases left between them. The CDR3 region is CASSLVSFRTAPQAFF. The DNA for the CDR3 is TGTGCCAGCAGCTTAGTCTCTTTTCGGACAGCGCCTCAAGCTTTCTTT.

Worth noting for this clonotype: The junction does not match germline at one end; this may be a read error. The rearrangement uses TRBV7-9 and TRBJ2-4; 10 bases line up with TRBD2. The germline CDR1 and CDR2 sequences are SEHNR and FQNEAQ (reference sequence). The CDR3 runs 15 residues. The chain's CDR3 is CASSLASSGSANEFF. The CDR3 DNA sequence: TGTGCCAGCAGCTTAGCTTCTAGCGGGAGCGCGAATGAGTTCTTC.

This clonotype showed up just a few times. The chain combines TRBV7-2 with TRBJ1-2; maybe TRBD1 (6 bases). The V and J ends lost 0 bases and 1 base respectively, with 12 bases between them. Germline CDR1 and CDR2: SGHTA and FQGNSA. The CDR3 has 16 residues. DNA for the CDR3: TGTGCCAGCAGCTTAGCAACAGGGCCCGTTAACTATGGCTACACCTTC. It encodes CASSLATGPVNYGYTF.

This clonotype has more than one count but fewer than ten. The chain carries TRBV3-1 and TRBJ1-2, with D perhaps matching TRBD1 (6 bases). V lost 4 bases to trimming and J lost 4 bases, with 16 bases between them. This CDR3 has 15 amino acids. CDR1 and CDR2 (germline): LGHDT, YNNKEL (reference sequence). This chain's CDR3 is CASSPGTTGGYGYTF. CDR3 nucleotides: TGTGCCAGCAGCCCCGGGACAACCGGCGGCTATGGCTACACCTTC.

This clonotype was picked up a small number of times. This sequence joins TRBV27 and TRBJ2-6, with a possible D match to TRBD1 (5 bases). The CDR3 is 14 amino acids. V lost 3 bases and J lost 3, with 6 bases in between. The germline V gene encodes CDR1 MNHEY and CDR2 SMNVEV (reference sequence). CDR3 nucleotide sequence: TGTGCCAGCAGTTTCACAGGTGGGGCCAACGTCCTGACTTTC. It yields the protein CASSFTGGANVLTF.

In DNA, the CDR3 is TGTGCCAGCAGCTTATGGATCTCTGGAAACACCATATATTTT. Protein: CASSLWISGNTIYF. This chain joins TRBV7-2 and TRBJ1-3; unclear D gene. This CDR3 is built from 14 residues. Trimming took off 2 bases at V and 0 bases at J, with 5 bases between the two ends. In germline, CDR1 is SGHTA, CDR2 FQGNSA.

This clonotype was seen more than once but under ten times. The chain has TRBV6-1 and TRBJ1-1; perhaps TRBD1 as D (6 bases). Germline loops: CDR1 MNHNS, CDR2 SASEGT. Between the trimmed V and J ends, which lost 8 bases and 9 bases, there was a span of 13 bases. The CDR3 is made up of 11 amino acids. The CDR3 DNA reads TGTGCCAGCCTGGACAGTCGAAAAGCTTTCTTT. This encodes CASLDSRKAFF.

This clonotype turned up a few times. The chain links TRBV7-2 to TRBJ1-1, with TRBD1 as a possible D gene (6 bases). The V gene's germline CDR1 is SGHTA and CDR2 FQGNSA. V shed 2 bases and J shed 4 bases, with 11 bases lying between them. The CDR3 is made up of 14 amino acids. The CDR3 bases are TGTGCCAGCAGCTTAAACAGGGAGGCCACTGAAGCTTTCTTT. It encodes CASSLNREATEAFF.

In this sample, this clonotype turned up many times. Here the CDR3 reads CASSPGQGLYGYTF. The CDR3 nucleotides read TGTGCCAGCAGCCCGGGACAGGGGCTCTATGGCTACACCTTC. The chain combines TRBV12-3 or TRBV12-4 with TRBJ1-2; TRBD1 agrees at 10 bases. CDR3 length equals 14 residues. The J segment lost 4 bases and the V segment lost 6 bases, leaving 5 bases of the junction unmatched.

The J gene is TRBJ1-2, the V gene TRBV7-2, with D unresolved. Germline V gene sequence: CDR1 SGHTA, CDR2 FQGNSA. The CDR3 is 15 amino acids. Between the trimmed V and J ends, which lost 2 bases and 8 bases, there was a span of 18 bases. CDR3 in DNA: TGTGCCAGCAGCTTAATCTCTTCCCCCTCCGGGGGCTACACCTTC. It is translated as CASSLISSPSGGYTF.

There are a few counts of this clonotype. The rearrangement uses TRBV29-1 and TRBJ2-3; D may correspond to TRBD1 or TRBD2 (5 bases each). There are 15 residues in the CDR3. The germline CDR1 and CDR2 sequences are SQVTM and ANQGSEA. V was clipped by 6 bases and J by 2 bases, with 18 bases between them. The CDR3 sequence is CSVPQDGADTDTQYF. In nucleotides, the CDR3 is TGCAGCGTCCCCCAAGACGGGGCGGACACAGATACGCAGTATTTT.

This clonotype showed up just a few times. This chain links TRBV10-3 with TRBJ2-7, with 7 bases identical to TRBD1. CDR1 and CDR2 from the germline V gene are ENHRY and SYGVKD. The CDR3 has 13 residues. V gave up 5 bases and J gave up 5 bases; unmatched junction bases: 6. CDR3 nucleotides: TGTGCCATCAGTACAGACAGGGCACACGAGCAGTACTTC. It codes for CAISTDRAHEQYF.

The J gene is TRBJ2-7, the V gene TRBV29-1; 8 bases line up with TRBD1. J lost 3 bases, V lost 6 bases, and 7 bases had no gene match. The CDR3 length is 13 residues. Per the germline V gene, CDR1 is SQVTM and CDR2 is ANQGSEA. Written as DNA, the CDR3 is TGCAGCGTGGGGCCGGACAGGGACTACGAGCAGTACTTC. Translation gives CSVGPDRDYEQYF.

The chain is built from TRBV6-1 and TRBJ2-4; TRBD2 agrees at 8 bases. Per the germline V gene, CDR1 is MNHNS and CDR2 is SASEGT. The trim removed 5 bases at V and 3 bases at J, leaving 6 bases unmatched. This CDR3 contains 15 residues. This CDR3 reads CASSPEAGVKNIQYF. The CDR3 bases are TGTGCCAGCAGTCCCGAAGCGGGAGTCAAAAACATTCAGTACTTC.

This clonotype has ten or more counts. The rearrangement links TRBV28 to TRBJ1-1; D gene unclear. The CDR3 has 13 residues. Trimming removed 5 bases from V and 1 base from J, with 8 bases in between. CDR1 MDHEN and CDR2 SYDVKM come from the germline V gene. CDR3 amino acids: CASSPRRNTEAFF. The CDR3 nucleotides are TGTGCCAGCAGTCCAAGACGGAACACTGAAGCTTTCTTT.

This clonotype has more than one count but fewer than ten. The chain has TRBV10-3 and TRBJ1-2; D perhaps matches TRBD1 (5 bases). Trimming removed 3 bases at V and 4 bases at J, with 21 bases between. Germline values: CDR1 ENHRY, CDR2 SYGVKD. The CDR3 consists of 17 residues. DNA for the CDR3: TGTGCCATCAGTGACCCCCAAACTCGAGGGGTCGTCTATGGCTACACCTTC. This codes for CAISDPQTRGVVYGYTF.

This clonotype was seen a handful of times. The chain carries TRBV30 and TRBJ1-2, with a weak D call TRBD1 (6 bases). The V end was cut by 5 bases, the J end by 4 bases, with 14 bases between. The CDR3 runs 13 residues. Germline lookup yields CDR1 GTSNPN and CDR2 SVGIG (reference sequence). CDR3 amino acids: CAWSGATTYGYTF. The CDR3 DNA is TGTGCCTGGTCAGGGGCTACTACCTATGGCTACACCTTC.

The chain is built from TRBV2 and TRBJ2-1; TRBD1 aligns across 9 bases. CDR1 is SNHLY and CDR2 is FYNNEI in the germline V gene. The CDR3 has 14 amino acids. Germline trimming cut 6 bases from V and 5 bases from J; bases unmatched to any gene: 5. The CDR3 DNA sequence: TGTGCCAGCAGCGATGGGACAGGGCACAATGAGCAGTTCTTC. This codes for CASSDGTGHNEQFF. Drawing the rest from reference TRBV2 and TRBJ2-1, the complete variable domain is EPEVTQTPSHQVTQMGQEVILRCVPISNHLYFYWYRQILGQKVEFLVSFYNNEISEKSEIFDDQFSVERPDGSNFTLKIRSTKLEDSAMYFCASSDGTGHNEQFFGPGTRLTVL.

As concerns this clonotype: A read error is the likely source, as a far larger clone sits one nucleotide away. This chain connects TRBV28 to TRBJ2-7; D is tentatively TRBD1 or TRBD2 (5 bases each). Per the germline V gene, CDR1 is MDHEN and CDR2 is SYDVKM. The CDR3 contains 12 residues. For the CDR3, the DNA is TGTGCCAGCAAGAGGGGCACCTACGGGCAGTACTTC. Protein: CASKRGTYGQYF.

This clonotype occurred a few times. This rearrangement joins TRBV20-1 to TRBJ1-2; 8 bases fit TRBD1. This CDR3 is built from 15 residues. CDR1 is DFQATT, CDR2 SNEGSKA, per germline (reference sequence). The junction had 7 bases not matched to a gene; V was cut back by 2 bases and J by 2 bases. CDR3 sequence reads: CSARSDRGENYGYTF. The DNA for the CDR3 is TGCAGTGCTAGAAGCGACAGGGGAGAAAACTATGGCTACACCTTC.

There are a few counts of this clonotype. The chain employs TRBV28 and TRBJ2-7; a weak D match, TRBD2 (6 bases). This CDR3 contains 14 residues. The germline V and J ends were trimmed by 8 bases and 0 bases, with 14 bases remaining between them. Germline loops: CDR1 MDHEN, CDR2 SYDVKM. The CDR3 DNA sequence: TGTGCCAGCCGGTACGGGGGTACCTCCTACGAGCAGTACTTC. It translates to CASRYGGTSYEQYF.

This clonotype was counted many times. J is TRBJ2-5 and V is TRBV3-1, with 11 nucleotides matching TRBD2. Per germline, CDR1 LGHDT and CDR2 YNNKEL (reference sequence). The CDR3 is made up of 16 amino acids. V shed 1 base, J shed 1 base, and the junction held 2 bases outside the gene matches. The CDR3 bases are TGTGCCAGCAGCCAAGTAGCGGGAGGGCCCCAAGAGACCCAGTACTTC. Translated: CASSQVAGGPQETQYF.

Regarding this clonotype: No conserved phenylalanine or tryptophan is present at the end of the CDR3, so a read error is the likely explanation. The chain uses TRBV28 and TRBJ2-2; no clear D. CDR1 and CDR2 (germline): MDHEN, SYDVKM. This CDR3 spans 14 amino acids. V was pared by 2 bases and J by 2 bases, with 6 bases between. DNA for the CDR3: TGTGCCAGCAGTTTAAGTCTTAACACCGGGGAGCTGTTTTCT. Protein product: CASSLSLNTGELFS.

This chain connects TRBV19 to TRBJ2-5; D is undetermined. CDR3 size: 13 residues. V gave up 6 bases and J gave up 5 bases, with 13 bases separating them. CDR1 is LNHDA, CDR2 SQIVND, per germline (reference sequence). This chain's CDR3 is CASSPVGTETQYF. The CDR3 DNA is TGTGCCAGTAGCCCCGTCGGTACGGAGACCCAGTACTTC.

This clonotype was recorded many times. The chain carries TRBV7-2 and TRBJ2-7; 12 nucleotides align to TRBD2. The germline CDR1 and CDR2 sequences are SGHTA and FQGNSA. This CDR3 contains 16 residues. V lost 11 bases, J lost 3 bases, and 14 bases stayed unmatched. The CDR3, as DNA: TGTGCCCCCCACCGGACTAGCGGGAAACCTGACTACGAGCAGTACTTC. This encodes CAPHRTSGKPDYEQYF. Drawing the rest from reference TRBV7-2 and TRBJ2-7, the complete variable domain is GAGVSQSPSNKVTEKGKDVELRCDPISGHTALYWYRQSLGQGLEFLIYFQGNSAPDKSGLPSDRFSAERTGGSVSTLTIQRTQQEDSAVYLCAPHRTSGKPDYEQYFGPGTRLTVT.

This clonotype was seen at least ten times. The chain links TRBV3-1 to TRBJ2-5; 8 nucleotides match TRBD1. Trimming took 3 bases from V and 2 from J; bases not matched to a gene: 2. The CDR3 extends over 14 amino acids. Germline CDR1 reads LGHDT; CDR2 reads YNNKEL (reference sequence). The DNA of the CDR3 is TGTGCCAGCAGCCAGCAGGGGGCGCAAGAGACCCAGTACTTC. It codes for CASSQQGAQETQYF.

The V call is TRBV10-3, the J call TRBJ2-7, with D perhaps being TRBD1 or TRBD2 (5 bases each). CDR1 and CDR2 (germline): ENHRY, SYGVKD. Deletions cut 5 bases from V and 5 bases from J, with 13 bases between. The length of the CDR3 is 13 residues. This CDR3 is CAISWDEGNEQYF. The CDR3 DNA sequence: TGTGCCATCAGTTGGGACGAGGGAAACGAGCAGTACTTC.

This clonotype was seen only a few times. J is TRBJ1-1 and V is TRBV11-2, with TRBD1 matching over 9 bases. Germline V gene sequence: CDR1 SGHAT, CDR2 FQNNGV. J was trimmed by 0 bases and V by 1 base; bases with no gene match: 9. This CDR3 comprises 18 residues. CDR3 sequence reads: CASSLVFRDRVMNTEAFF. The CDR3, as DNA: TGTGCCAGCAGCTTAGTTTTTCGGGACAGGGTAATGAACACTGAAGCTTTCTTT.

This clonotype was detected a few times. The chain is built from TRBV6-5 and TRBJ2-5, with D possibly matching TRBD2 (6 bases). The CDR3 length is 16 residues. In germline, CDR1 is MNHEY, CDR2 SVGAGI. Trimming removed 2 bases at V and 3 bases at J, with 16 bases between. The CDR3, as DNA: TGTGCCAGCAGTTACCCGAAAGCGGGCCTCAAAGAGACCCAGTACTTC. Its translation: CASSYPKAGLKETQYF.